This T cell receptor beta chain was documented in a study of blood T cell repertoires in COVID-19. Participants, 18 to 89 years old, spanned 25 or so US areas. The protocol was immunoSEQ multiplex PCR, while the TCRdb copy is restricted to in-frame clones and leaves out a portion. The sample lists roughly 140,000 clones; 87% were seen once. Germline V gene lookup returns CDR1 LNHDA and CDR2 SQIVND (reference sequence). The ends were cut back, 6 bases at V and 5 bases at J, with 11 bases in the middle. The CDR3 covers 13 residues. Sequencing input: PBMCs or T cells enriched from blood (not recorded which). This TCR was sampled from a man aged 55 to 70 who had recovered from COVID-19. The J gene is TRBJ1-5, the V gene TRBV19; no clear D. As DNA, the CDR3 is TGTGCCAGTAGGTCGGCGGTACATCAGCCCCAGCATTTT. Its translation is CASRSAVHQPQHF.